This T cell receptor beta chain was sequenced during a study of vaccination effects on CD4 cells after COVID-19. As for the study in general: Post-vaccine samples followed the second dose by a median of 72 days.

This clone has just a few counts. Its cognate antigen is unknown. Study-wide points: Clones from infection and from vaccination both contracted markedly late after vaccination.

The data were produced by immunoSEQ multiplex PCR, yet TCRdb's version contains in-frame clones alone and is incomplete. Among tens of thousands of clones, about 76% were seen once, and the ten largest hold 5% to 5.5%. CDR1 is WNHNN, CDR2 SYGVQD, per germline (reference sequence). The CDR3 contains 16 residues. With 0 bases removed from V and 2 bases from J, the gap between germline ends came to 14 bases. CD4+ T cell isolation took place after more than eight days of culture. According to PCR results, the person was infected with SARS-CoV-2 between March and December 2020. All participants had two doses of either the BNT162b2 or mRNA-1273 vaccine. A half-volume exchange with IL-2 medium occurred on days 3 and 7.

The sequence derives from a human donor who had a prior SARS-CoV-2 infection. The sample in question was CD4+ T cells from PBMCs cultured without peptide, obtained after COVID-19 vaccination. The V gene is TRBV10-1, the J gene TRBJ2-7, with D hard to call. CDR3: CASSESAIALAYEQYF. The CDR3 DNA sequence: TGCGCCAGCAGTGAGTCGGCAATAGCCCTAGCCTACGAGCAGTACTTC.